The source of this T cell receptor beta chain is a study of OX40 agonist ivuxolimab in advanced cancers. Across the whole study: Recorded diagnoses for dose-escalation patients were hepatocellular carcinoma, melanoma, renal cell or head and neck cancer.

Trimming left V 6 bases short and J 0 bases short, with 12 bases between. This CDR3 comprises 16 residues. Germline V gene data show CDR1 as MDHEN and CDR2 as SYDVKM. Data came from immunoSEQ multiplex PCR; TCRdb stores just in-frame clones and leaves some out. The sample consists of tens of thousands of clones, 90% of them appearing once. The TCR was taken from an adult with an advanced solid tumor such as melanoma, head and neck, liver or kidney cancer. Specimen: CD4+ or CD8+ T cells sorted from blood, collected in a trial of the OX40 agonist ivuxolimab. The chain recombines TRBV28 with TRBJ1-6, with unresolved D. In DNA form, the CDR3 reads TGTGCCAGCAGCCCAGCCTCGAGCTCCTATAATTCACCCCTCCACTTT. Translating it yields CASSPASSSYNSPLHF.